Below are 10 T cell receptor beta chains sequenced from a single sample in a study of blood T cell repertoires in COVID-19 (TCRdb year 2020). The method was the immunoSEQ multiplex PCR assay. The immuneACCESS repertoire file appears here via TCRdb, limited to in-frame rearrangements. These files lack a portion of the clones; in checked studies, under half of the deficit traces to unresolved V genes, and the cause of the others is not known. The sample table lists 150,000 to 200,000 clones, approximately 85% of them with a count of one. The ten top clones hold 7.5% to 8% of the sample. The specimen sequenced was peripheral blood. These receptors all stem from a man between 40 and 49 years old who had recovered from COVID-19.

This clone was recorded only once. Other DNA sequences of this sample code for an identical CDR3. The chain couples TRBV18 to TRBJ1-1; possible D gene TRBD1, 6 bases. Germline V gene lookup returns CDR1 KGHSH and CDR2 LQKENI. CDR3 length: 14 amino acids. The V and J ends lost 4 bases and 2 bases respectively, with 11 bases between them. CDR3 sequence reads: CASSLQGINTEAFF. The CDR3 nucleotides read TGTGCCAGCTCACTGCAGGGGATTAACACTGAAGCTTTCTTT. The full variable domain, in which reference TRBV18 and TRBJ1-1 provide the parts outside the CDR3, is NAGVMQNPRHLVRRRGQEARLRCSPMKGHSHVYWYRQLPEEGLKFMVYLQKENIIDESGMPKERFSAEFPKEGPSILRIQQVVRGDSAAYFCASSLQGINTEAFFGQGTRLTVV.

The rearrangement joins TRBV2 to TRBJ1-5, with D possibly matching TRBD1 (6 bases). Trimming removed 2 bases at V and 3 bases at J, with 11 bases between. The germline V gene encodes CDR1 SNHLY and CDR2 FYNNEI. The CDR3 has 15 amino acids. This chain's CDR3 is CASSELGTPNQPQHF. CDR3 bases: TGTGCCAGCAGTGAATTAGGGACACCCAATCAGCCCCAGCATTTT. Drawing the rest from reference TRBV2 and TRBJ1-5, the complete variable domain is EPEVTQTPSHQVTQMGQEVILRCVPISNHLYFYWYRQILGQKVEFLVSFYNNEISEKSEIFDDQFSVERPDGSNFTLKIRSTKLEDSAMYFCASSELGTPNQPQHFGDGTRLSIL.

This clone has just a few counts. The CDR3 region has the DNA TGTGCCAACTCGGCGGACTTTGCGACTGAAGCTTTCTTT. As protein: CANSADFATEAFF. The chain has TRBV6-6 and TRBJ1-1, with D uncertain. The CDR3 totals 13 residues. Germline CDR1 and CDR2: MNHNY and SVGAGI (reference sequence). Trimming removed 10 bases from V and 5 bases from J, with 17 bases in between.

This clone showed up just a few times. The same CDR3 arises from other DNA sequences in this sample as well. The chain uses TRBV4-3 and TRBJ1-5; 7 bases agree with TRBD1. V shed 0 bases, J shed 6 bases, and the junction held 2 bases outside the gene matches. This CDR3 spans 14 amino acids. CDR1 is LGHNA and CDR2 is YSLEER in the germline V gene. Written as DNA, the CDR3 is TGCGCCAGCAGCCAAGACAGGGGGGTTCAGCCCCAGCATTTT. Amino acids: CASSQDRGVQPQHF.

V and J are TRBV3-1 (or the pseudogene TRBV3-2) and TRBJ1-1; 11 bases agree with TRBD1. This CDR3 contains 14 residues. Germline V CDR1 and CDR2: LGHDT, YNNKEL (reference sequence). Trimming took 2 bases from V and 5 from J; bases not matched to a gene: 1. The CDR3 sequence: CASSQRDRGTEAFF. DNA of the CDR3: TGTGCCAGCAGCCAAAGGGACAGGGGGACTGAAGCTTTCTTT.

The rearrangement joins TRBV19 to TRBJ2-2; D is unclear. Germline-derived CDR1 and CDR2 are LNHDA and SQIVND (reference sequence). V lost 10 bases and J 3 bases, leaving 12 bases between the germline ends. The CDR3 totals 13 residues. CDR3 amino acids: CATPRPDTGELFF. CDR3 DNA sequence: TGTGCCACCCCGAGGCCCGACACCGGGGAGCTGTTTTTT.

J is TRBJ2-2 and V is TRBV3-1 (or the pseudogene TRBV3-2); 8 bases match TRBD1. The V segment lost 0 bases and the J segment 1 base; nucleotides outside the gene matches: 1. The CDR3 totals 16 residues. Germline V CDR1 and CDR2: LGHDT, YNNKEL (reference sequence). The CDR3 sequence: CASSQDDRGNTGELFF. CDR3 nucleotides: TGTGCCAGCAGCCAAGATGACAGGGGGAACACCGGGGAGCTGTTTTTT.

This clone was seen only once. This rearrangement joins TRBV7-9 to TRBJ1-3; D remains unclear. CDR3 length: 13 residues. V was shortened by 1 base and J by 4 bases, with 5 bases between the two germline ends. Germline CDR1 and CDR2: SEHNR and FQNEAQ (reference sequence). The CDR3 spells CASSLDMGNTIYF. As DNA, the CDR3 is TGTGCCAGCAGCTTAGACATGGGAAACACCATATATTTT.

This clone was seen only a few times. The chain recombines TRBV4-3 with TRBJ1-3; no clear D gene. The length of the CDR3 is 15 residues. Trimming took off 4 bases at V and 0 bases at J, with 10 bases between the two ends. Germline V gene sequence: CDR1 LGHNA, CDR2 YSLEER. This chain's CDR3 is CASSLGFYSGNTIYF. The CDR3, as DNA: TGCGCCAGCAGCCTCGGGTTCTACTCTGGAAACACCATATATTTT.

V usage is TRBV19 and J usage is TRBJ1-4, with TRBD1 identical over 11 bases. With V trimmed by 7 bases and J by 8 bases, 6 bases remained unmatched. CDR1 LNHDA and CDR2 SQIVND come from the germline V gene (reference sequence). The CDR3 runs to 14 residues. CDR3 loop: CASNSGQGDEKLFF. DNA for the CDR3: TGTGCCAGTAACTCGGGACAGGGGGACGAAAAACTGTTTTTT.